A single sample gave rise to the 18 T cell receptor beta chains below, sequenced in a study of regulatory T cells in long-lasting Graves disease. Time point described: newly diagnosed GD, antithyroid drugs for less than 3 months. Making the TCR library involved RNA that had been extracted from PBMCs. Researchers made TCR beta libraries by using iRepertoire HTBI primers and running Arm-PCR on CDR3 regions. TCRdb passed the multiplex PCR reads through MiXCR, listing each CDR3 protein once. Of around 470,000 distinct CDR3 sequences listed, around 15% are singletons. These data are also associated with another study on T cells in Graves' hyperthyroidism and ophthalmopathy.

Material: peripheral blood mononuclear cells (PBMCs), obtained at new diagnosis, from a patient treated with antithyroid drugs. These receptors were obtained from a woman in her forties or fifties with Graves disease.

The CDR3, as DNA: TGTGCCAGTAGTATGTCGGTTACACAGGGGATCCCTGGAAACACCATATATTTT. Protein: CASSMSVTQGIPGNTIYF. The V call is TRBV19, the J call TRBJ1-3; 7 bases are a match to TRBD1. The V segment lost 3 bases and the J segment 2 bases; nucleotides outside the gene matches: 13. The germline gives CDR1 LNHDA, CDR2 SQIVND (reference sequence). The CDR3 loop spans 18 amino acids.

CDR3 bases: TGTGCCAGCAGCCCCCCTACTAGCGGGAGGGACACAGATACGCAGTATTTT. Its translation is CASSPPTSGRDTDTQYF. This chain connects TRBV7-9 to TRBJ2-3; 13 nucleotides agree with TRBD2. After removal of 5 bases from V and 2 bases from J, the junction contained 7 bases not matched to a gene. CDR1 SEHNR and CDR2 FQNEAQ come from the germline V gene (reference sequence). The CDR3 totals 17 residues.

This clonotype was observed many times. V and J are TRBV7-9 and TRBJ1-1; no clear D gene. Germline CDR1 is SEHNR and CDR2 is FQNEAQ (reference sequence). Trimming took 5 bases from V and 2 from J, leaving 12 bases between them. The CDR3 is 14 residues long. The CDR3 region has the DNA TGTGCCAGCAGCCTATCCGACCGTAACACTGAAGCTTTCTTT. Translated: CASSLSDRNTEAFF.

This clonotype was found many times. This rearrangement joins TRBV3-1 to TRBJ2-7, with unresolved D. CDR1 and CDR2 (germline): LGHDT, YNNKEL (reference sequence). V lost 0 bases and J lost 4, with 16 bases in between. This CDR3 contains 16 residues. The CDR3 sequence is CASSQDRLTSSYEQYF. In DNA form, the CDR3 reads TGTGCCAGCAGCCAAGACAGGCTTACTTCCTCGTACGAGCAGTACTTC.

This rearrangement joins TRBV7-7 to TRBJ2-1; 13 nucleotides match TRBD2. The CDR3 sequence is 16 residues long. Germline-derived CDR1 and CDR2 are SSHAT and FNYEAQ (reference sequence). V was pared by 4 bases and J by 7 bases, with 7 bases of the junction left unmatched. Written as DNA, the CDR3 is TGTGCCAGCAGCTCTAGGACTAGCGGGAGTGGAAATGAGCAGTTCTTC. It encodes CASSSRTSGSGNEQFF.

The chain couples TRBV18 to TRBJ2-5; possible D gene TRBD2, 5 bases. V gave up 3 bases and J gave up 2 bases, with 10 bases separating them. Germline V gene data show CDR1 as KGHSH and CDR2 as LQKENI. The CDR3 has 14 amino acids. The CDR3 nucleotides are TGTGCCAGCTCACCGGGAGCTCCGCAAGAGACCCAGTACTTC. Its protein is CASSPGAPQETQYF.

The rearrangement joins TRBV28 to TRBJ2-6; TRBD1 might be the D (6 bases). V dropped 10 bases and J dropped 2 bases, with 21 bases sitting between them. The CDR3 sequence is 17 residues long. Germline V gene sequence: CDR1 MDHEN, CDR2 SYDVKM. CDR3 residues: CATQGPQGFPGANVLTF. The CDR3 DNA reads TGTGCCACTCAAGGGCCACAGGGATTCCCTGGGGCCAACGTCCTGACTTTC. The full variable domain, completed using reference TRBV28 and TRBJ2-6, is DVKVTQSSRYLVKRTGEKVFLECVQDMDHENMFWYRQDPGLGLRLIYFSYDVKMKEKGDIPEGYSVSREKKERFSLILESASTNQTSMYLCATQGPQGFPGANVLTFGAGSRLTVL.

In this sample, this clonotype turned up many times. This chain uses TRBV30 with TRBJ2-7, with TRBD1 as a possible D gene (6 bases). The CDR3 length is 13 residues. The germline CDR1 and CDR2 sequences are GTSNPN and SVGIG (reference sequence). V was clipped by 0 bases and J by 5 bases, with 11 bases between them. The CDR3 reads CAWSVLGGNEQYF. The CDR3 DNA reads as TGTGCCTGGAGTGTACTAGGGGGAAACGAGCAGTACTTC.

With regard to this clonotype: A much larger clone differs by one base, so this may be a read error. J is TRBJ2-7 and V is TRBV3-1; no definite D call. The CDR3 has 13 residues. Germline loops: CDR1 LGHDT, CDR2 YNNKEL (reference sequence). Trimming took off 0 bases at V and 3 bases at J, with 6 bases between the two ends. The CDR3: CASSQDRVYEQYF. The CDR3 DNA reads TGTGCCAGCAGCCAAGACCGGGTCTACGAGCAGTACTTC.

This clonotype was seen only a few times. The chain is built from TRBV5-1 and TRBJ2-5; D remains ambiguous. Germline V gives CDR1 SGHRS, CDR2 YFSETQ. Trimming stripped 1 base from V and 1 base from J, with 11 bases between. The CDR3 loop spans 15 amino acids. The DNA for the CDR3 is TGCGCCAGCAGCTTGACTCCAACCCGCCAAGAGACCCAGTACTTC. Encoded protein: CASSLTPTRQETQYF.

This clonotype showed up many times. The V and J genes are TRBV30 and TRBJ1-5, with 8 bases fitting TRBD1. This CDR3 has 16 amino acids. Unmatched junction bases numbered 10, after V lost 0 bases and J lost 6 bases. The germline CDR1 and CDR2 sequences are GTSNPN and SVGIG (reference sequence). CDR3 amino acids: CAWSVQVQGARQPQHF. The CDR3 nucleotides read TGTGCCTGGAGTGTACAGGTCCAGGGGGCGCGTCAGCCCCAGCATTTT.

This clonotype turned up a few times. The chain has TRBV24-1 and TRBJ2-3, with D perhaps matching TRBD1 (6 bases). The J call may be incorrect, as the DNA end agrees better with TRBJ2-7. The CDR3 extends over 16 amino acids. In germline, CDR1 is KGHDR, CDR2 SFDVKD. The CDR3: CATTAGTLMNVGVQYF. CDR3 nucleotides: TGTGCCACCACTGCAGGGACACTAATGAATGTCGGGGTGCAGTACTTC.

Many counts were recorded for this clonotype. The V gene is TRBV15, the J gene TRBJ1-5; D may be TRBD1 (6 bases). Germline CDR1 reads LNHNV; CDR2 reads YYDKDF (reference sequence). This CDR3 is built from 16 residues. V was cut by 2 bases and J by 0 bases, with 11 bases left in between. The chain's CDR3 is CATSRPQGYSNQPQHF. The CDR3 region has the DNA TGTGCCACCAGCAGACCTCAGGGGTATAGCAATCAGCCCCAGCATTTT.

This clonotype was counted ten times or more. V gene TRBV3-1 combines with J gene TRBJ2-3; 10 positions agree with TRBD2. The DNA end is more similar to TRBJ2-1, so the J call may be wrong. The CDR3 extends over 16 amino acids. CDR1 is LGHDT and CDR2 is YNNKEL in the germline V gene (reference sequence). CDR3 sequence: CASSQDLVAGGHEQFF. The CDR3, as DNA: TGTGCCAGCAGCCAAGATTTGGTAGCGGGAGGACATGAGCAGTTCTTC.

This clonotype has a single count. Possible read error: a much larger clone is one base away. This chain uses TRBV18 with TRBJ1-6; no firm D call. The CDR3 extends over 13 amino acids. Germline values: CDR1 KGHSH, CDR2 LQKENI. Trimming took off 3 bases at V and 12 bases at J, with 12 bases between the two ends. Here the CDR3 DNA reads TGTGCCAGCTCACCGGACGGGGATTTACCCCTCCACTTT. Translating it yields CASSPDGDLPLHF.

This clonotype was counted ten times or more. The chain uses TRBV28 and TRBJ2-3; no definite D call. This CDR3 is 14 amino acids long. V lost 2 bases and J 2 bases, leaving 8 bases between the germline ends. The V gene's germline CDR1 is MDHEN and CDR2 SYDVKM. The CDR3 bases are TGTGCCAGCAGTTTAAGGAAAATCACAGATACGCAGTATTTT. This translates into CASSLRKITDTQYF.

The rearrangement joins TRBV4-1 to TRBJ2-2; D perhaps matches TRBD2 (5 bases). V lost 2 bases to trimming and J lost 5 bases, with 9 bases between them. The germline CDR1 and CDR2 sequences are MGHRA and YSYEKL. CDR3 length: 14 residues. The CDR3 reads CASSQPGTTGELFF. The CDR3, as DNA: TGCGCCAGCAGCCAACCGGGAACAACCGGGGAGCTGTTTTTT.

This clonotype occurred a few times. V usage is TRBV4-1 and J usage is TRBJ2-1; D may be TRBD2 (6 bases). CDR1 MGHRA and CDR2 YSYEKL come from the germline V gene. V lost 0 bases, J lost 2 bases, and 14 bases lay in between. There are 17 residues in the CDR3. CDR3 sequence reads: CASSQDGVWEAYNEQFF. CDR3 nucleotides: TGCGCCAGCAGCCAAGACGGGGTTTGGGAGGCCTACAATGAGCAGTTCTTC.